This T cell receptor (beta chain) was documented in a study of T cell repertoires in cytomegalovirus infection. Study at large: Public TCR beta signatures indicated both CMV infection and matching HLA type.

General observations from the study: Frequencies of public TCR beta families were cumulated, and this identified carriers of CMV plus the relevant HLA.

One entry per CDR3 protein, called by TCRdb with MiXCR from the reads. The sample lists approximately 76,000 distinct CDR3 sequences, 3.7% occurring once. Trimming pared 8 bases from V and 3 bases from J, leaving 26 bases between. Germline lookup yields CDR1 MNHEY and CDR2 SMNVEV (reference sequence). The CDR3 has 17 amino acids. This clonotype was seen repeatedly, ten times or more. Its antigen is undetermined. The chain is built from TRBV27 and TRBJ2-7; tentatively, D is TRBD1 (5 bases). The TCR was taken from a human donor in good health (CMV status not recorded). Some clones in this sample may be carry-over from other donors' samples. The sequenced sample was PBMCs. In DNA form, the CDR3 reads TGTGCCAGCCGGTCCTTAATCACTTCAGGGAAACTCTACGAGCAGTACTTC. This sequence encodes CASRSLITSGKLYEQYF.